This TCR beta chain was sequenced during a study of shared clonotypes between healthy human individuals. Overall study: Per donor, three plates held CD4 naive cells, three held CD4 memory, two held CD8 naive and one held CD8 memory. The study's findings and limits: Relative to their counterparts shared across all four donors, non-shared clonotypes exhibited diminished generation probabilities. Naive subsets, compared against memory subsets, generally had larger estimated richness values.

On this clone: Its antigen is currently unknown. The junction departs from the called germline gene at one end, perhaps through a read error.

Approximately 30,000 T cell genomes (around 0.2 ug DNA) went into each sorted-subset replicate. The table came from immunoSEQ multiplex PCR; TCRdb's copy has only in-frame clones and leaves some out. The sample contains about 2.3 million clones, 80% to 95% of which appear only once. This CDR3 spans 12 amino acids. CDR1 SEHNR and CDR2 FQNEAQ come from the germline V gene (reference sequence). This sequence was found in a young man in good health. Some clones in this sample may be carry-over from other donors' samples. The chain uses TRBV7-9 and TRBJ1-1; TRBD1 matches 8 bases. The sample taken for sequencing was naive CD4+ T cells from PBMCs. Subset here: CD45RA+ positively selected. Written as DNA, the CDR3 is TGTGCCAGCAGCAGAGACAGGGGTGGGGGCGTTTTT. Residues: CASSRDRGGGVF.